Included here is one TCR beta chain sequence, with context. Its matching antigen is unknown. The record originates from a study of shared clonotypes between healthy human individuals. Study-level findings and limits: Generally, naive subsets (rather than memory subsets) showed larger estimated richness. A handful of donors shared around 5.2% of their naive CD4 clonotypes.

Only CD45RO-negative cells positively selected for CCR7 counted as naive CD8 cells, so terminally differentiated effector memory CD45RA+ cells were excluded. All of the donors resided in Nashville, Tennessee, and each was a Caucasian adult. Clones were sequenced by immunoSEQ multiplex PCR, and TCRdb holds only the in-frame ones, with some missing. The profile shows about 2.2 million clones, around 93% of them singletons. V was pared by 7 bases and J by 2 bases, with 14 bases between. Germline CDR1 and CDR2: SQVTM and ANQGSEA. The CDR3 has 14 amino acids. The sequenced material came from naive CD8+ T cells from PBMCs. The gene calls are TRBV29-1 and TRBJ2-2, with D possibly TRBD2 on 7 matching bases. This clonotype originated in a man aged 18-30 years in good health. Some clones in this sample may be carry-over from other donors' samples. CDR3 region: CSGRGAVNTGELFF. In nucleotides, the CDR3 is TGCAGCGGACGGGGGGCGGTTAACACCGGGGAGCTGTTTTTT.